Sequencing of this TCR beta chain was carried out in a study of shared clonotypes between healthy human individuals. To note about this clone: Its antigen remains unknown.

The CDR3 is 14 amino acids. After removal of 3 bases from V and 6 bases from J, the junction contained 7 bases not matched to a gene. Germline CDR1 reads LNHDA; CDR2 reads SQIVND (reference sequence). For each subset, genomic DNA was distributed in equal portions over several immunoSEQ plates. Authors' data handling: Quality scores were absent from the junction-only immunoSEQ sequences, so filtering differed. Produced via immunoSEQ multiplex PCR; TCRdb's table is partial and in-frame only. From that table come the V and J calls and clone size; the DNA was used to work out D and trimming. Of about 1.9 million clones in the sample, 90% to 95% were seen once. The naive CD8 subset, CD45RO-negative cells positively selected for CCR7, excluded terminally differentiated effector memory CD45RA+ cells. Study findings and constraints: Sharing across four donors was highest in naive CD4 (around 5%) and lowest in memory CD8 (0.4%). Enrolling few donors narrowed the genetic and exposure-history diversity that was represented.

The genes are TRBV19 and TRBJ2-7, with 8 bases identical to TRBD2. Sequences were obtained from naive CD8+ T cells from PBMCs. The sequence derives from a young man in good health. Some clones in this sample may be carry-over from other donors' samples. The CDR3 DNA reads as TGTGCCAGTAGTATTGCCAGCGGGAGTGGCGAGCAGTACTTC. It encodes CASSIASGSGEQYF.